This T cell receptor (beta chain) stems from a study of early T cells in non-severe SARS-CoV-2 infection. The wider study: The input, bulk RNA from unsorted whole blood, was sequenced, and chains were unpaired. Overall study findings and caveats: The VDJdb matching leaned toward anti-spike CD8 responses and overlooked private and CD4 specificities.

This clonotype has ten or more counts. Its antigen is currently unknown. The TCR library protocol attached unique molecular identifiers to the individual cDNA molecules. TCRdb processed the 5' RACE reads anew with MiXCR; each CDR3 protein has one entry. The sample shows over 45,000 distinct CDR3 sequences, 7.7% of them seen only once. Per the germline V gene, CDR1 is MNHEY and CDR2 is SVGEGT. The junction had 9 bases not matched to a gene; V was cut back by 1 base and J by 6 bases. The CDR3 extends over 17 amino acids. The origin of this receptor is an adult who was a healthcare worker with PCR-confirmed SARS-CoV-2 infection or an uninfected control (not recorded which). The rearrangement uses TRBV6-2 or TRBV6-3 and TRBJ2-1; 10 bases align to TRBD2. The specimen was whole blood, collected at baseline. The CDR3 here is CASSYFLAASGSNEQFF. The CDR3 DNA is TGTGCCAGCAGTTACTTTCTGGCGGCTAGCGGGAGCAATGAGCAGTTCTTC.